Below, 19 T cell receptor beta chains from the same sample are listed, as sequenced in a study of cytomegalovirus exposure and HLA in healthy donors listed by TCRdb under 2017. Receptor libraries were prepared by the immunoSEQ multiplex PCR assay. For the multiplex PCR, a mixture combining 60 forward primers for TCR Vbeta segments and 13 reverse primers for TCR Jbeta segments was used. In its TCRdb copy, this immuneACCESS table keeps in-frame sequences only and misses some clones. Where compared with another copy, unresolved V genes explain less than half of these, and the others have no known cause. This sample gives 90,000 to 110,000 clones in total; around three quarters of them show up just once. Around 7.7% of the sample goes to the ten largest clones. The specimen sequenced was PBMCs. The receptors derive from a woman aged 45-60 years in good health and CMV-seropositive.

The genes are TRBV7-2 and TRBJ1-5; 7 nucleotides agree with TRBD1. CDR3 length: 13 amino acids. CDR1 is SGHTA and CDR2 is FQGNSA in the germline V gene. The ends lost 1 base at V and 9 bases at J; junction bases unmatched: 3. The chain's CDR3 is CASSLEQGRPQHF. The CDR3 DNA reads TGTGCCAGCAGCTTAGAACAGGGGAGGCCCCAGCATTTT. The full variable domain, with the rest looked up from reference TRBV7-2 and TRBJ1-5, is GAGVSQSPSNKVTEKGKDVELRCDPISGHTALYWYRQSLGQGLEFLIYFQGNSAPDKSGLPSDRFSAERTGGSVSTLTIQRTQQEDSAVYLCASSLEQGRPQHFGDGTRLSIL.

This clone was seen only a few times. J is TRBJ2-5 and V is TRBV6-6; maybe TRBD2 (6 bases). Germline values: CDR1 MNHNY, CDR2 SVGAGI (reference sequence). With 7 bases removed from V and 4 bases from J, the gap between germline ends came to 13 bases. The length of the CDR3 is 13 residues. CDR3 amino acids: CASKFPGRETQYF. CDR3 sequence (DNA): TGTGCCAGCAAGTTCCCCGGGAGAGAGACCCAGTACTTC.

CDR3 coding DNA: TGTGCCAGCAGCTACCTAGGGAGGAACACTGAAGCTTTCTTT. It codes for CASSYLGRNTEAFF. The rearrangement uses TRBV5-6 and TRBJ1-1; D uncertain. CDR3 length: 14 amino acids. Germline V gene data show CDR1 as SGHDT and CDR2 as YYEEEE. V gave up 3 bases and J gave up 1 base, with 10 bases separating them.

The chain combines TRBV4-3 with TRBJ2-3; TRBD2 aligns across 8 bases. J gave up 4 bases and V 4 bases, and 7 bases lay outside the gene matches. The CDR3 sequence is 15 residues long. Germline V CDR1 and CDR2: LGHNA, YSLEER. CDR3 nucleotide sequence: TGCGCCAGCAGCCCGCGGGGGGCCGGGGCAGATACGCAGTATTTT. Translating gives CASSPRGAGADTQYF.

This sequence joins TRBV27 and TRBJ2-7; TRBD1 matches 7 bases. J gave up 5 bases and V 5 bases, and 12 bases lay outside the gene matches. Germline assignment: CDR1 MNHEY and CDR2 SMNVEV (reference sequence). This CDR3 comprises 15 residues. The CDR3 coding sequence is TGTGCCAGCAGTCCCCGGGACAGACCCATTCACGAGCAGTACTTC. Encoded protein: CASSPRDRPIHEQYF.

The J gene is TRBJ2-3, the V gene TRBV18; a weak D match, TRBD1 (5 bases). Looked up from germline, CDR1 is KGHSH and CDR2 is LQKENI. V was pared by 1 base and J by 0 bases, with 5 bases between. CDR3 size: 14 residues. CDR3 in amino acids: CASSPQGSTDTQYF. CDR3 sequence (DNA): TGTGCCAGCTCACCACAGGGGAGCACAGATACGCAGTATTTT. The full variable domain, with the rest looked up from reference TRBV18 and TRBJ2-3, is NAGVMQNPRHLVRRRGQEARLRCSPMKGHSHVYWYRQLPEEGLKFMVYLQKENIIDESGMPKERFSAEFPKEGPSILRIQQVVRGDSAAYFCASSPQGSTDTQYFGPGTRLTVL.

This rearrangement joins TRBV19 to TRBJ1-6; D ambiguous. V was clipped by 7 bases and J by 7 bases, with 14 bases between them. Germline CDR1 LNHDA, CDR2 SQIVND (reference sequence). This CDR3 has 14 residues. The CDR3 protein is CASNVAGTNSPLHF. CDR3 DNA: TGTGCCAGTAATGTTGCAGGAACAAATTCACCCCTCCACTTT.

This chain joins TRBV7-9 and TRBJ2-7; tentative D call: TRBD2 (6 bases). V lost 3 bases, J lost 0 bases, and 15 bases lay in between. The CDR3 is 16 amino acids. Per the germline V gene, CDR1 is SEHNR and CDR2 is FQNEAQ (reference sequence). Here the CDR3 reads CASSFSGTDSSYEQYF. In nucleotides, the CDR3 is TGTGCCAGCAGCTTTTCCGGGACTGACAGCTCCTACGAGCAGTACTTC.

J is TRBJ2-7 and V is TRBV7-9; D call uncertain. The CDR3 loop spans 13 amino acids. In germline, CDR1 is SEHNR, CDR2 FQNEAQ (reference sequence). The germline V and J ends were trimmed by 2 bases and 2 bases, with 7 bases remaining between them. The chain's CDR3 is CASSLHGTYEQYF. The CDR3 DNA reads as TGTGCCAGCAGCTTACACGGTACCTACGAGCAGTACTTC. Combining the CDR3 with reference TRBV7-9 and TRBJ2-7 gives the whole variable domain DTGVSQNPRHKITKRGQNVTFRCDPISEHNRLYWYRQTLGQGPEFLTYFQNEAQLEKSRLLSDRFSAERPKGSFSTLEIQRTEQGDSAMYLCASSLHGTYEQYFGPGTRLTVT.

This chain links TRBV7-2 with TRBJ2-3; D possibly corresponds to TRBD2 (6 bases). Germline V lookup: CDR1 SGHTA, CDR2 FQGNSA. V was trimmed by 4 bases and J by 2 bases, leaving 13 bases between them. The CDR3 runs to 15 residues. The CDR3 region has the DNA TGTGCCAGCAGCTCTCCCATGGACTACACAGATACGCAGTATTTT. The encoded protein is CASSSPMDYTDTQYF.

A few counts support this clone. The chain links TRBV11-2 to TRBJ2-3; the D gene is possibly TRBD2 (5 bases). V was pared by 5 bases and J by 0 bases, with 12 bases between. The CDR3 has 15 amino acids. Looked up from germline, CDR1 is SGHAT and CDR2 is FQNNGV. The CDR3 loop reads CASSPAGFSTDTQYF. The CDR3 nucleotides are TGTGCCAGCAGCCCCGCGGGTTTTAGCACAGATACGCAGTATTTT.

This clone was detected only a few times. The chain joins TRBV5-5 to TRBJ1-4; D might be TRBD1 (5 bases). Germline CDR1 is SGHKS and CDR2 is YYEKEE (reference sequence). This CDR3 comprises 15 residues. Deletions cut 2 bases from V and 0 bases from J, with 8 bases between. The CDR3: CASSFQGSTNEKLFF. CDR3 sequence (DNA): TGTGCCAGCAGCTTTCAGGGTTCAACTAATGAAAAACTGTTTTTT.

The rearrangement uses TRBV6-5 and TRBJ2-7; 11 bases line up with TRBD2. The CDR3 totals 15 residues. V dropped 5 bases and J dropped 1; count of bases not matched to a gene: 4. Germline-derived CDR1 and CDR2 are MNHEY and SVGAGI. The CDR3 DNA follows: TGTGCCAGCAGTGCGACTAGCGGGGTTTCCTACGAGCAGTACTTC. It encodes CASSATSGVSYEQYF.

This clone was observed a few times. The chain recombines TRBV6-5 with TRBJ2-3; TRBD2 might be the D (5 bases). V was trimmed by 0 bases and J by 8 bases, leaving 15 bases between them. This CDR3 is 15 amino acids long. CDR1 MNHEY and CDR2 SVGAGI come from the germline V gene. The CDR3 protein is CASSYSRRVGGTQYF. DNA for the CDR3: TGTGCCAGCAGTTACTCGCGGCGCGTCGGAGGTACGCAGTATTTT.

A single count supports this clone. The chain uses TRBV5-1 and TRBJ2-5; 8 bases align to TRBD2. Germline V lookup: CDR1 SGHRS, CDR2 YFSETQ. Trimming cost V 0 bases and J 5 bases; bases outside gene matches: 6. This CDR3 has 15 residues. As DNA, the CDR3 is TGCGCCAGCAGCTTGGTCGGGGGGGGCCCCGAGACCCAGTACTTC. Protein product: CASSLVGGGPETQYF.

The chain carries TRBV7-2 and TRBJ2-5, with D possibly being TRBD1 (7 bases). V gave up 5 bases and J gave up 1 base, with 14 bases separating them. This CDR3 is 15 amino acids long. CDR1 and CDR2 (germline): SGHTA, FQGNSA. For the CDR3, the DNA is TGTGCCAGCAGCGCAGGCGGGACAGTCCAAGAGACCCAGTACTTC. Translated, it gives CASSAGGTVQETQYF.

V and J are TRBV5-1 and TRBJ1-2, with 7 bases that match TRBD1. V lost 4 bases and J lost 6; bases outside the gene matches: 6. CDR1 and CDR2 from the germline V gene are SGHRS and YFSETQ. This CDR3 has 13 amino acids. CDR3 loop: CASSQQGKDGYTF. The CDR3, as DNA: TGCGCCAGCAGCCAACAGGGGAAAGATGGCTACACCTTC. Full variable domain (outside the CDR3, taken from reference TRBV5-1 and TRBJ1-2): KAGVTQTPRYLIKTRGQQVTLSCSPISGHRSVSWYQQTPGQGLQFLFEYFSETQRNKGNFPGRFSGRQFSNSRSEMNVSTLELGDSALYLCASSQQGKDGYTFGSGTRLTVV.

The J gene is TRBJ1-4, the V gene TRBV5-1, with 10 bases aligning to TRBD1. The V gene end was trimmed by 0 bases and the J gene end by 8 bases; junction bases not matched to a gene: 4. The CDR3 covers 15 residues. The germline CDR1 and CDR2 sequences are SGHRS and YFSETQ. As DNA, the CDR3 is TGCGCCAGCAGCTTGGCGGGACAGGGGCAAGAAAAACTGTTTTTT. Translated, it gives CASSLAGQGQEKLFF.

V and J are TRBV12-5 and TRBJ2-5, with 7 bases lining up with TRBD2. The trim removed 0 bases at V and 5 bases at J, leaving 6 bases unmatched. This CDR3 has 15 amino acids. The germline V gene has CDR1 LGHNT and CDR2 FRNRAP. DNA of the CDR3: TGTGCTAGTGGTTTGGTAAAGGCGGGGGTGGAGACCCAGTACTTC. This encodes CASGLVKAGVETQYF.